Below, one T cell receptor (beta chain) is given with its context. Its cognate antigen is unknown. The CDR3 runs to 14 residues. Trimming left V 3 bases short and J 5 bases short, with 10 bases between. Germline assignment: CDR1 LNHDA and CDR2 SQIVND (reference sequence). Genomic DNA from each subset was divided evenly over several immunoSEQ plates. TCRdb's copy holds only in-frame clones and misses some; the assay was immunoSEQ multiplex PCR. The sample has some 1,600,000 clones, nearly 99% seen once. The data are from a study of shared clonotypes between healthy human individuals. In the study overall: The plates for each donor numbered three CD4 naive, three CD4 memory, two CD8 naive and one CD8 memory. Study-level findings and limits: Non-shared clonotypes were found to have lower generation probabilities than the clonotypes that were shared by all four of the sorted-subset donors.

Both subsets, CD45RA+ naive and CD45RA-negative memory, were split from the CD4+ cells. The TCR sequence derives from a man between 25 and 39 years old in good health. The material sequenced was naive CD4+ T cells sorted from blood. Subset denoted: CD45RA+ positively selected. This sequence joins TRBV19 and TRBJ2-2; D possibly matches TRBD1 or TRBD2 (5 bases each). The CDR3 sequence is CASSIWGRTGELFF. CDR3 coding DNA: TGTGCCAGTAGTATTTGGGGGAGAACCGGGGAGCTGTTTTTT.